Given below is one T cell receptor (beta chain) in context. Per the study methods: Using reference gene primer amplification, nucleated cell counts were estimated. Sequencing used immunoSEQ multiplex PCR; TCRdb keeps in-frame clones, though not all of them. That table furnishes V, J and clone size, whereas the DNA furnished D and trimming. The profile shows approximately 40,000 clones, 70% to 90% of them singletons. The data originate from a study of blood T cell repertoires in COVID-19. In the study overall: Acute and convalescent COVID-19 samples came from the United States, Italy and Spain. From T cells, B-cell-depleted T cells, or PBMCs came the material, which was cDNA or gDNA.

The receptor's source is a human donor in a cohort sampled during active COVID-19. Material for sequencing was peripheral blood.

This CDR3 is CSAVPPRGMDYGYTF. CDR3 DNA: TGCAGCGCAGTACCCCCAAGGGGGATGGACTATGGCTACACCTTC. This rearrangement joins TRBV29-1 to TRBJ1-2, with D perhaps TRBD1 (6 bases). This CDR3 has 15 amino acids. The V end was cut by 7 bases, the J end by 3 bases, with 21 bases between. Germline CDR1 SQVTM, CDR2 ANQGSEA.